These T cell receptor beta chains were read from a single sample in a study of OX40 agonist ivuxolimab in advanced cancers. Only in-frame clones appear in the TCRdb table, and some are missing; sequencing was by immunoSEQ multiplex PCR. This sample yields about 96,000 clones, of which roughly 91% are seen a single time; 1.5% to 2% belongs to the top ten. Sequenced material: CD4+ or CD8+ T cells sorted from blood, taken in a trial of the OX40 agonist ivuxolimab. Receptors originate from an adult with an advanced solid tumor such as melanoma, head and neck, liver or kidney cancer. CDR3s include the opening cysteine and the closing phenylalanine or tryptophan. Not every row has a clone size; where given, it reads once, few, many or a size class.

clone_size v_call cdr3_aa
- TRBV5-1 CASSKRRDRLGHSPLHF
- TRBV11-3 CASSPGLTTYEQYF
- TRBV18 CASSPQTGRDTEAFF
once TRBV19 CASSPRYTDTQYF
- TRBV7-2 CASSRGLAGGADTQYF
- TRBV11-3 CASSSLAWVADTDTQYF
few TRBV11-2 CASSLDVIDASFADTQYF
- TRBV10-3 CATLRTGDEQYF
- TRBV28 CASNMGTINEKLFF
- TRBV19 CASSNADGRGRHGYTF
- TRBV7-2 CASSPAGGPYNEQFF
- TRBV6-4 CASSVASGSNEQFF
- TRBV6-1 CASSASSGYEQYF